Here is one T cell receptor (beta chain) with its context. Its target is not known. V lost 8 bases to trimming and J lost 7 bases; unmatched junction nucleotides: 7. This CDR3 region has 13 residues. Germline CDR1 and CDR2: LNHNV and YYDKDF (reference sequence). The table came from immunoSEQ multiplex PCR; TCRdb's copy has only in-frame clones and leaves some out. The sample contains about 64,000 clones, approximately 90% of which appear only once. The data were taken from a study of OX40 agonist ivuxolimab in advanced cancers. Study conclusions and caveats: Expanded peripheral T cell antigen specificity was not determined.

This clonotype originated in an adult with an advanced solid tumor such as melanoma, head and neck, liver or kidney cancer. The specimen comprised CD4+ or CD8+ T cells sorted from blood, sampled in a trial of the OX40 agonist ivuxolimab. The V and J genes are TRBV15 and TRBJ1-5; TRBD1 matches 8 bases. CDR3 bases: TGTGCCACCGGACAGGGCAGGGGGCAGCCCCAGCATTTT. The encoded protein is CATGQGRGQPQHF.